The 10 T cell receptor beta chains below all came from one sample that was sequenced in a study of radiotherapy plus CTLA-4 blockade in lung cancer listed by TCRdb under 2018. Libraries were constructed by the immunoSEQ multiplex PCR assay. TCRdb's version of the immuneACCESS table is confined to in-frame rearrangements and falls short of the full clone set. An unresolved V gene accounts for under half of the shortfall where checked; the remainder is of unknown origin. The sample table lists tens of thousands of clones, more than 60% of them with a count of one. The ten largest clones take up roughly 17% of the sample. Sample: peripheral blood, taken from a patient treated with radiotherapy plus ipilimumab. The receptors were sampled from a human donor with non-small cell lung cancer who had a complete response to radiotherapy plus ipilimumab.

This clone was observed a handful of times. The chain combines TRBV29-1 with TRBJ2-1, with unresolved D. CDR3 size: 13 residues. The germline V gene has CDR1 SQVTM and CDR2 ANQGSEA. The V end lost 0 bases, the J end lost 5 bases, and 8 bases lay between the germline ends. CDR3 loop: CSVEDSTNNEQFF. For the CDR3, the DNA is TGCAGCGTTGAAGATAGTACCAACAATGAGCAGTTCTTC.

V is TRBV6-1 and J is TRBJ2-7, with 12 nucleotides matching TRBD2. The CDR3 consists of 15 residues. From germline, CDR1 is MNHNS and CDR2 SASEGT. The trim removed 4 bases at V and 9 bases at J, leaving 10 bases unmatched. The CDR3 region has the DNA TGTGCCAGCAGTGTAACTAGCGGGGGGACCTGGGGGCAGTACTTC. This gives the protein CASSVTSGGTWGQYF.

This clone was recorded once. CDR3 nucleotides: TGTGCCAGCAGCCCTGAGGCGGTTGGCTACACCTTC. This translates into CASSPEAVGYTF. The chain uses TRBV7-9 and TRBJ1-2; no clear D gene. This CDR3 region has 12 residues. Germline V gives CDR1 SEHNR, CDR2 FQNEAQ (reference sequence). Trimming pared 5 bases from V and 7 bases from J, leaving 11 bases between.

J is TRBJ2-1 and V is TRBV10-3; 11 positions match TRBD2. V lost 10 bases and J lost 2; bases outside the gene matches: 7. Per germline, CDR1 ENHRY and CDR2 SYGVKD. The CDR3 spans 15 residues. CDR3 protein: CATEGTSGTYNEQFF. The CDR3 nucleotides are TGTGCCACGGAAGGGACTAGCGGTACCTACAATGAGCAGTTCTTC.

CDR3 loop: CAWSATYNEQFF. Here the CDR3 DNA reads TGTGCCTGGAGTGCCACTTACAATGAGCAGTTCTTC. This chain joins TRBV30 and TRBJ2-1, with D hard to call. Deletions cut 1 base from V and 4 bases from J, with 5 bases between. There are 12 residues in the CDR3. Germline CDR1 GTSNPN, CDR2 SVGIG (reference sequence).

The J gene is TRBJ2-5, the V gene TRBV28; no clear D. The CDR3 covers 14 residues. Trimming shortened V by 4 bases and J by 1 base, and 10 bases separated the two germline ends. Per the germline V gene, CDR1 is MDHEN and CDR2 is SYDVKM. The CDR3 is CASSSQRFQETQYF. CDR3 coding DNA: TGTGCCAGCAGTTCCCAGCGATTCCAAGAGACCCAGTACTTC.

The chain couples TRBV18 to TRBJ2-5; D is perhaps TRBD2 (6 bases). Deletions cut 5 bases from V and 5 bases from J, with 12 bases between. The CDR3 is 13 amino acids. Germline values: CDR1 KGHSH, CDR2 LQKENI. In DNA, the CDR3 is TGTGCCAGCTCAGGCGGGACCCGGGAGACCCAGTACTTC. Amino acids: CASSGGTRETQYF.

This clone appeared a few times. The chain employs TRBV7-2 and TRBJ1-1; no firm D call. This CDR3 comprises 16 residues. Trimming cost V 2 bases and J 7 bases, with 20 bases left between them. CDR1 SGHTA and CDR2 FQGNSA come from the germline V gene. CDR3 loop: CASSLRDGAGGGEAFF. CDR3 in DNA: TGTGCCAGCAGCTTACGTGACGGCGCGGGAGGAGGTGAAGCTTTCTTT.

The chain recombines TRBV11-2 with TRBJ1-6; 9 bases line up with TRBD1. The J segment lost 0 bases and the V segment lost 5 bases, leaving 2 bases of the junction unmatched. This CDR3 is 16 amino acids long. Germline CDR1 is SGHAT and CDR2 is FQNNGV. Here the CDR3 reads CASSQDRGSYNSPLHF. DNA for the CDR3: TGTGCCAGCAGCCAGGACAGGGGCTCCTATAATTCACCCCTCCACTTT.

The V call is TRBV7-2, the J call TRBJ2-5, with D perhaps matching TRBD2 (6 bases). Germline CDR1 is SGHTA and CDR2 is FQGNSA. The CDR3 extends over 13 amino acids. The ends were cut back, 3 bases at V and 1 base at J, with 6 bases in the middle. CDR3 nucleotides: TGTGCCAGCAGCTTTAGCGGCCAAGAGACCCAGTACTTC. Protein product: CASSFSGQETQYF.